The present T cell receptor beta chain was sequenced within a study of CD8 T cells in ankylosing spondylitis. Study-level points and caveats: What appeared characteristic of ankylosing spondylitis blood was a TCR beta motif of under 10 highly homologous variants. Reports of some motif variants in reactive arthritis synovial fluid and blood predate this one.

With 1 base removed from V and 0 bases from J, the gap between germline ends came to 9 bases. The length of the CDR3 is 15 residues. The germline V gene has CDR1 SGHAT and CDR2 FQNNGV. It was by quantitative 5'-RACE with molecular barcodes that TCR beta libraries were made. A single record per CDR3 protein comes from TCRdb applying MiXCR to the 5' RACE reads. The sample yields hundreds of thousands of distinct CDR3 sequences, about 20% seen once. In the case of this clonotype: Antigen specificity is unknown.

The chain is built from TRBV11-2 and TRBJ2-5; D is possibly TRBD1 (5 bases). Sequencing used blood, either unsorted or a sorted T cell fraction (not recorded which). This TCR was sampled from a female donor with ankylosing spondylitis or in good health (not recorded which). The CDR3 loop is CASSLGGPYQETQYF. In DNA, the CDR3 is TGTGCCAGCAGCTTAGGGGGCCCCTACCAAGAGACCCAGTACTTC.